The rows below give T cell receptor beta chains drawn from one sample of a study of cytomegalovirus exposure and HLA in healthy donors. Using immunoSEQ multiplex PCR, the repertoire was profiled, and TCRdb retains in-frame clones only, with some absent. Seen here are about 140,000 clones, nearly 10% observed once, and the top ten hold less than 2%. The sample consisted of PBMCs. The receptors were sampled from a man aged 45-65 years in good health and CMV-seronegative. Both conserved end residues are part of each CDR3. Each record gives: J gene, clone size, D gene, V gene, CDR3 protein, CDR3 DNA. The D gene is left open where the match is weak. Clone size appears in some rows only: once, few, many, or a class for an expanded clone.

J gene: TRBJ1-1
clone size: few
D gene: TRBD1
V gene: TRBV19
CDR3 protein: CASSISQDRLNTEAFF
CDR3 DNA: TGTGCCAGTAGTATCTCACAGGACAGGTTGAACACTGAAGCTTTCTTT

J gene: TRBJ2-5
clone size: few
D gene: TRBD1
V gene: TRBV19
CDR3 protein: CASSPGQGETQYF
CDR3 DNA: TGTGCCAGTAGCCCGGGACAGGGAGAGACCCAGTACTTC

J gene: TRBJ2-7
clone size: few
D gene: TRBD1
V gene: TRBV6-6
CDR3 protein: CASREGQGSLEQYF
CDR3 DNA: TGTGCCAGCAGAGAGGGACAGGGGTCTCTCGAGCAGTACTTC

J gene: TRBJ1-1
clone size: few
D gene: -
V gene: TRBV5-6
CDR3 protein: CASSNPENTEAFF
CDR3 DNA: TGTGCCAGCAGCAACCCAGAGAACACTGAAGCTTTCTTT

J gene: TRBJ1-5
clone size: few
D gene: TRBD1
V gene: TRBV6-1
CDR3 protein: CASSQIWTGAGPQHF
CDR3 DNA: TGTGCCAGCAGCCAGATCTGGACAGGGGCAGGGCCCCAGCATTTT

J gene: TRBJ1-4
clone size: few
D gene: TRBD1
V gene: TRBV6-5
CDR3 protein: CASRGQVATNEKLFF
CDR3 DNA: TGTGCCAGCAGAGGACAGGTCGCAACTAATGAAAAACTGTTTTTT

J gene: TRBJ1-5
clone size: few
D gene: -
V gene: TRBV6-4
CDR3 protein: CASRCYDQPQHF
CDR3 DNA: TGTGCCAGCAGATGCTACGATCAGCCCCAGCATTTT

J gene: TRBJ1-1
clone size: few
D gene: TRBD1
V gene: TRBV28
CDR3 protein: CASSPTTGYTEAFF
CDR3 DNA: TGTGCCAGCAGTCCCACGACAGGGTACACTGAAGCTTTCTTT

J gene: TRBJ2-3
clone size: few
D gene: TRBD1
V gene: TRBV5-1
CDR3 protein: CASSSGTDLPRQYF
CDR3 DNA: TGCGCCAGCAGCTCCGGGACAGATCTCCCGAGGCAGTATTTT

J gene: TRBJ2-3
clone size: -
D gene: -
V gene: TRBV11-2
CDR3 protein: CASSLGHLPTDTQYF
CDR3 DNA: TGTGCCAGCAGCTTGGGACACCTCCCCACAGATACGCAGTATTTT

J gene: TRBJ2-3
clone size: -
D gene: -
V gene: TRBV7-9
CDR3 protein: CASSLAGALDTQYF
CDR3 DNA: TGTGCCAGCAGCTTAGCGGGAGCCCTAGATACGCAGTATTTT

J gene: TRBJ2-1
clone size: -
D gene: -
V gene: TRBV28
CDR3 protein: CAIRTARYNEQFF
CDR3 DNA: TGTGCCATCCGGACTGCACGATACAATGAGCAGTTCTTC

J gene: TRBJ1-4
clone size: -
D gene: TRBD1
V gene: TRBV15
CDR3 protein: CATSRNRGADEKLFF
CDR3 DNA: TGTGCCACCAGCAGAAACAGGGGCGCGGATGAAAAACTGTTTTTT

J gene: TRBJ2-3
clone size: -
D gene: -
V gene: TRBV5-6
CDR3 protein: CASSPRGVRGGADTQYF
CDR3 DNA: TGTGCCAGCAGCCCTCGGGGTGTGCGGGGTGGGGCAGATACGCAGTATTTT

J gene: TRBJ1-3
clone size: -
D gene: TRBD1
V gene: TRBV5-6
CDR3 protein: CASSYSTGGEGNTIYF
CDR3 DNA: TGTGCCAGCAGCTACAGTACAGGGGGCGAAGGAAACACCATATATTTT

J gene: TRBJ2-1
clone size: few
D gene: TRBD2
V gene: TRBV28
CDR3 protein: CASIPSGRGRLSYNEQFF
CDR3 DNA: TGTGCCAGCATTCCTAGCGGGAGGGGCCGACTCTCCTACAATGAGCAGTTCTTC

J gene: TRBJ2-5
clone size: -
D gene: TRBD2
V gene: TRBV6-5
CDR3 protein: CASSYLGGRGETQYF
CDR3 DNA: TGTGCCAGCAGTTACCTGGGGGGGAGGGGAGAGACCCAGTACTTC

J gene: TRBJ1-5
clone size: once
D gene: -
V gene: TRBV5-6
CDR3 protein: CASRRSGEGSNQPQHF
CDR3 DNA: TGTGCCAGCCGTCGCTCTGGGGAGGGAAGCAATCAGCCCCAGCATTTT

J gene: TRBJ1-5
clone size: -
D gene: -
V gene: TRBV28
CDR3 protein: CASERLGNQPQHF
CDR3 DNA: TGTGCCAGCGAGCGCCTGGGCAATCAGCCCCAGCATTTT

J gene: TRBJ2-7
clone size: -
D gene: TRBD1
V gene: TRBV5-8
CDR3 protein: CASSAGQGAYEQYF
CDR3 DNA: TGTGCCAGCAGCGCCGGACAGGGGGCTTACGAGCAGTACTTC